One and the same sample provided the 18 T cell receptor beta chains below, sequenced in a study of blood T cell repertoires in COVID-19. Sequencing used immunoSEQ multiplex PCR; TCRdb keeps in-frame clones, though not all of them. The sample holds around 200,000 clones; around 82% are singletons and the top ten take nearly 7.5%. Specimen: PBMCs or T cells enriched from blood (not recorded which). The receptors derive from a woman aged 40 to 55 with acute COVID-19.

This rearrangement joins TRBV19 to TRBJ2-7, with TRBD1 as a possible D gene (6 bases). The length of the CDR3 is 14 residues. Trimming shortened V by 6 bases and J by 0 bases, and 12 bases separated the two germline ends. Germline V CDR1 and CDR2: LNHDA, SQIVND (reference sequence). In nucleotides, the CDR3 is TGTGCCAGTAGAAAACAGGGAGTCTCCTACGAGCAGTACTTC. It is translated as CASRKQGVSYEQYF.

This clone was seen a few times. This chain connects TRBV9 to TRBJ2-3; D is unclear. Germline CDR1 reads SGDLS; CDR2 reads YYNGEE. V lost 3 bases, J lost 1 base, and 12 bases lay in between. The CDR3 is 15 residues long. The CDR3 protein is CASSAYYRGTDTQYF. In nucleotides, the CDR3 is TGTGCCAGCAGCGCGTACTACCGGGGCACAGATACGCAGTATTTT.

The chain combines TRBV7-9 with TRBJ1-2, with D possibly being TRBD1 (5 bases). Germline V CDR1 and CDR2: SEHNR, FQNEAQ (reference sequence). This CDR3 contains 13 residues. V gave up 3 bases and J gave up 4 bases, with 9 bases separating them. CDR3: CASSLGGGYGYTF. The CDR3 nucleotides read TGTGCCAGCAGCTTGGGGGGTGGCTATGGCTACACCTTC.

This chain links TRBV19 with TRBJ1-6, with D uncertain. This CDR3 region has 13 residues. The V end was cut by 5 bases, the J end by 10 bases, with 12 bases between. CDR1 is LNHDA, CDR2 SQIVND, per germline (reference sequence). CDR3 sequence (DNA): TGTGCCAGTAGTGCACAAGGGAGATCACCCCTCCACTTT. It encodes CASSAQGRSPLHF. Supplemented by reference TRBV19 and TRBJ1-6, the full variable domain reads DGGITQSPKYLFRKEGQNVTLSCEQNLNHDAMYWYRQDPGQGLRLIYYSQIVNDFQKGDIAEGYSVSREKKESFPLTVTSAQKNPTAFYLCASSAQGRSPLHFGNGTRLTVT.

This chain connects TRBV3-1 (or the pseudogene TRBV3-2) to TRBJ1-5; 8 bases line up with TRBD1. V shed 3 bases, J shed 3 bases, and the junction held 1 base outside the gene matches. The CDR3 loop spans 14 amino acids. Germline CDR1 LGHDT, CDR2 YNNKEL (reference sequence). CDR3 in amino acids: CASSQTGDNQPQHF. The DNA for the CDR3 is TGTGCCAGCAGCCAGACAGGGGACAATCAGCCCCAGCATTTT.

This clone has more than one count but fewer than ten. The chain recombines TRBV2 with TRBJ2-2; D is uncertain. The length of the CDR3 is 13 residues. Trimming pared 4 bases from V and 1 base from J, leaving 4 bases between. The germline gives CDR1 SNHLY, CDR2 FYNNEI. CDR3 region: CASSGVNTGELFF. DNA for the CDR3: TGTGCCAGCAGTGGCGTGAACACCGGGGAGCTGTTTTTT.

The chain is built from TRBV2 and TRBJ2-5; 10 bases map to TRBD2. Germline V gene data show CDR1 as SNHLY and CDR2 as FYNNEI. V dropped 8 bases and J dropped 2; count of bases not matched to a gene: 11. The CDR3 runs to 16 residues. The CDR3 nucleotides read TGTGCCAGCGGGCATAGTAGCGGGGGGCGACAAGAGACCCAGTACTTC. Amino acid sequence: CASGHSSGGRQETQYF.

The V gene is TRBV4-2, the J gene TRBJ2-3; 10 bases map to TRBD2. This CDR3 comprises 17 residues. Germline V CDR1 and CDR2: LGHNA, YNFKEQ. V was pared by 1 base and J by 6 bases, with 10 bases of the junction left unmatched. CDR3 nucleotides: TGTGCCAGCAGCCAAGTGGGGATAGCGGGAGGAATTGATACGCAGTATTTT. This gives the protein CASSQVGIAGGIDTQYF.

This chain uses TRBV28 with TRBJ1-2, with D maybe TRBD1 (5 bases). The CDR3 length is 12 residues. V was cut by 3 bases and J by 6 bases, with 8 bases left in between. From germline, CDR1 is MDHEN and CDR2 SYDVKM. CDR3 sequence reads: CASSFRGNGYTF. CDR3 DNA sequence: TGTGCCAGCAGTTTTCGGGGGAATGGCTACACCTTC.

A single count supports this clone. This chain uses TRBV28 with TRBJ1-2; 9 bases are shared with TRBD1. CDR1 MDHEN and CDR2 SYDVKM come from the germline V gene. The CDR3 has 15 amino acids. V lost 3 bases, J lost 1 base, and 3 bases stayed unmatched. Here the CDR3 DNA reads TGTGCCAGCAGTTTGGGGGGACAGGGTAACTATGGCTACACCTTC. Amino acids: CASSLGGQGNYGYTF.

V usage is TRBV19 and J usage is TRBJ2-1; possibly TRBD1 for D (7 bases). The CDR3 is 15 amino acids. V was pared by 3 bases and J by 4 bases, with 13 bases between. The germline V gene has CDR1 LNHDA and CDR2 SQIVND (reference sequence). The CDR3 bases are TGTGCCAGTAGTATCGGAGGGGGCCAATACAATGAGCAGTTCTTC. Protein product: CASSIGGGQYNEQFF.

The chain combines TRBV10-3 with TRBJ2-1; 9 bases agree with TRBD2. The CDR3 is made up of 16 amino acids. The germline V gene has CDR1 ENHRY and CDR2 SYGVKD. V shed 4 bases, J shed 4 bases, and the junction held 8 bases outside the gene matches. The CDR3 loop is CAISVLAGAVYNEQFF. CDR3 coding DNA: TGTGCCATCAGTGTATTAGCGGGAGCCGTATACAATGAGCAGTTCTTC.

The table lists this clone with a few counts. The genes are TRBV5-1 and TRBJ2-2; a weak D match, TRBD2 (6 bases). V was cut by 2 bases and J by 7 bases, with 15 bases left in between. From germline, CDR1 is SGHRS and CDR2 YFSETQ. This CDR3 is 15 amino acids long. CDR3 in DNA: TGCGCCAGCAGCTTTTACGGAGGGGACGGCGGGGAGCTGTTTTTT. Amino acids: CASSFYGGDGGELFF.

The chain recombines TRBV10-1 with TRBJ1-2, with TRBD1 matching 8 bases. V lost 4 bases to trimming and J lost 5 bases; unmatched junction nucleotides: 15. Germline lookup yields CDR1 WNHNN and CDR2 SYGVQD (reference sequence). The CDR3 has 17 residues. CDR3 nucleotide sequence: TGCGCCAGCAGTGGGAGGACAGGGCGGCCGCCCTGGTATGGCTACACCTTC. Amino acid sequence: CASSGRTGRPPWYGYTF.

The CDR3 DNA follows: TGTGCCAGCGGGGACAGGGGGCAGGGAGAGACCCAGTACTTC. This codes for CASGDRGQGETQYF. The rearrangement links TRBV6-1 to TRBJ2-5, with 12 bases aligning to TRBD1. V shed 8 bases and J 4 bases; nucleotides not matched to a gene: 5. Germline CDR1 and CDR2: MNHNS and SASEGT. The CDR3 runs to 14 residues.

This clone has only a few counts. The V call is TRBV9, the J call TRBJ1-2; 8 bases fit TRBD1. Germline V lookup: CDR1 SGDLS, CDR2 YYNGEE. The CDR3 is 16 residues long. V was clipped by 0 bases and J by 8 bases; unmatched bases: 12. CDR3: CASSVGSGQGVGGYTF. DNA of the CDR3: TGTGCCAGCAGCGTAGGATCTGGACAGGGCGTCGGGGGCTACACCTTC.

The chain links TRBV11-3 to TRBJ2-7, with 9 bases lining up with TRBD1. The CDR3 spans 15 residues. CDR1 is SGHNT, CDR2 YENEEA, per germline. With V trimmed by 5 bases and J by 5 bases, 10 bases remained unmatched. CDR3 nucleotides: TGTGCCAGCAGCCTAACGGGACAGGGAATCCACGAGCAGTACTTC. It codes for CASSLTGQGIHEQYF. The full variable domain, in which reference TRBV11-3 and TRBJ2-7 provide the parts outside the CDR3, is EAGVVQSPRYKIIEKKQPVAFWCNPISGHNTLYWYLQNLGQGPELLIRYENEEAVDDSQLPKDRFSAERLKGVDSTLKIQPAELGDSAVYLCASSLTGQGIHEQYFGPGTRLTVT.

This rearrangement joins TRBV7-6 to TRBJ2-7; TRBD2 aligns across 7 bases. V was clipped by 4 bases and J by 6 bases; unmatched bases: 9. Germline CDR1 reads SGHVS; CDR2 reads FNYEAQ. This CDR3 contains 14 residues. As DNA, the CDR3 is TGTGCCAGCAGCTCCGTGGGAGGGGCGGGCGAGCAGTACTTC. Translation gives CASSSVGGAGEQYF.